Listed below are T cell receptor beta chains from one sample, sequenced in a study of CD8 T cells in Susac syndrome. TCRdb recomputed calls from the immunoSEQ multiplex PCR reads with MiXCR, one row per CDR3 protein. The sample shows 210,000 or so distinct CDR3 sequences, about 95% of them seen only once. Sequencing input: CD4+ T cells from PBMCs. Every receptor here comes from a human donor with Susac syndrome. Each CDR3 is given with its conserved first and last residue.

j_gene,len,v_gene,CDR3aa
TRBJ1-1,15,TRBV6-1,CASSERPDRYTEAFF
TRBJ2-7,14,TRBV7-2,CASSSTGKGYEQYF
TRBJ1-2,13,TRBV18,CASAPGQGYGYTF
TRBJ1-4,15,TRBV28,CASSLRQGEGEKLFF
TRBJ1-2,12,TRBV6-5,CASSYGRSGYTF
TRBJ1-2,14,TRBV28,CASSLGGPDYGYTF
TRBJ2-1,12,TRBV11-1,CASSPRRAEQFF
TRBJ2-2,17,TRBV6-1,CATLLGTGGPNTGELFF
TRBJ2-7,14,TRBV6-2/TRBV6-3,CASSRRDFSYEQYF
TRBJ1-5,13,TRBV12-3/TRBV12-4,CASSWDSNQPQHF
TRBJ2-5,15,TRBV20-1,CSARDRIPAQETQYF
TRBJ2-2,14,TRBV9,CASSVDEFTGELFF
TRBJ1-3,13,TRBV30,CAWSGTTGNTIYF
TRBJ1-1,16,TRBV7-6,CASSLGAQAMNTEAFF
TRBJ1-2,14,TRBV9,CASGLGSRAHGYTF
TRBJ1-5,16,TRBV12-3/TRBV12-4,CASRSTGTRGDQPQHF
TRBJ2-7,16,TRBV12-3/TRBV12-4,CASSLNTGEDVYEQYF
TRBJ1-1,14,TRBV30,CASGRPVGNTEAFF
TRBJ2-1,12,TRBV30,CAWRPGQGEQFF
TRBJ1-2,14,TRBV19,CASSMSAANYGYTF
TRBJ2-5,14,TRBV4-3,CASSQDVQVETQYF
TRBJ1-6,14,TRBV18,CASSPEGYNSPLHF
TRBJ1-2,15,TRBV7-9,CASSLATGQGEGYTF
TRBJ1-1,13,TRBV7-7,CASSPPGDAEAFF
TRBJ2-1,13,TRBV7-2,CASSLTGGHEQFF
TRBJ1-2,16,TRBV6-2/TRBV6-3,CASSYSQQDSNYGYTF
TRBJ1-1,12,TRBV10-1,CASSRDRVEAFF
TRBJ1-1,14,TRBV19,CASVNRGRDTEAFF
TRBJ2-5,15,TRBV14,CASSRGGIYQETQYF
TRBJ2-2,16,TRBV7-2,CASSSALAGRTGELFF
TRBJ2-4,19,TRBV11-2,CASSADGQGYELAKNIQYF
TRBJ2-4,15,TRBV4-3,CASSQVVGTENIQYF
TRBJ1-5,13,TRBV6-2/TRBV6-3,CASTDRSNQPQHF
TRBJ1-1,13,TRBV12-3/TRBV12-4,CASSLEADLEAFF
TRBJ1-2,15,TRBV19,CASSEGVGAAGGYTF
TRBJ2-2,15,TRBV24-1,CATSAQGGGLGELFF
TRBJ1-3,16,TRBV5-1,CASSLADTVSGNTIYF
TRBJ2-7,13,TRBV24-1,CATSGPTSYEQYF
TRBJ2-1,18,TRBV5-1,CASSLVVGQAFSYNEQFF
TRBJ2-1,12,TRBV12-5,CASGFQQGEQFF
TRBJ1-4,13,TRBV19,CASSMGIGEKLFF
TRBJ1-5,13,TRBV24-1,CATSDLAGTPQHF
TRBJ2-1,11,TRBV28,CASSLSGTVFF
TRBJ1-5,13,TRBV6-2/TRBV6-3,CASSYDVNQPQHF
TRBJ1-5,16,TRBV6-2/TRBV6-3,CASSSAGTDDNQPQHF
TRBJ2-3,15,TRBV7-3,CASSLSTGGTDTQYF
TRBJ2-3,11,TRBV23-1,CASSQLGTQYF
TRBJ1-4,14,TRBV7-6,CASTSGQLDEKLFF
TRBJ2-1,13,TRBV7-2,CASSLATYNEQFF
TRBJ1-3,14,TRBV12-3/TRBV12-4,CASSLVAAKNTIYF
TRBJ2-7,15,TRBV12-3/TRBV12-4,CASSWSSGDSYEQYF
TRBJ1-4,17,TRBV20-1,CSARILGQPSTNEKLFF
TRBJ1-1,16,TRBV15,CATSRLQGAANTEAFF
TRBJ2-2,15,TRBV4-1,CASSQERLVGGELFF
TRBJ2-7,11,TRBV7-2,CASSLRGEQYF
TRBJ1-2,14,TRBV5-6,CASSLADSAYGYTF
TRBJ2-2,16,TRBV4-3,CASSHGSGGNTGELFF
TRBJ1-6,14,TRBV9,CASSVRLENSPFHF